One sample yielded the 21 T cell receptor beta chains listed below, sequenced in a study of T cell responses to AZD1222 COVID-19 vaccine. Data came from immunoSEQ multiplex PCR; TCRdb stores just in-frame clones and leaves some out. This sample has some 120,000 clones, with around 85% found just once. The sample here was peripheral blood, taken on day 0 of MenACWY control vaccination. These receptor sequences come from an adult in good health.

This chain links TRBV30 with TRBJ2-7, with D tentatively TRBD1 or TRBD2 (5 bases each). The CDR3 loop spans 13 amino acids. Germline values: CDR1 GTSNPN, CDR2 SVGIG (reference sequence). Trimming took off 4 bases at V and 0 bases at J, with 10 bases between the two ends. In DNA, the CDR3 is TGTGCCTGGATCGAGGGGAGCTCCTACGAGCAGTACTTC. This codes for CAWIEGSSYEQYF.

The J gene is TRBJ1-5, the V gene TRBV24-1; a possible D gene is TRBD1 (6 bases). The CDR3 extends over 13 amino acids. CDR1 is KGHDR and CDR2 is SFDVKD in the germline V gene. V was clipped by 5 bases and J by 7 bases, with 11 bases between them. CDR3: CATSGRRGQPQHF. The CDR3 bases are TGTGCCACCAGTGGAAGAAGGGGGCAGCCCCAGCATTTT.

V is TRBV4-2 and J is TRBJ2-7; 7 positions agree with TRBD1. The length of the CDR3 is 16 residues. V lost 4 bases, J lost 0 bases, and 9 bases stayed unmatched. Germline V CDR1 and CDR2: LGHNA, YNFKEQ. This CDR3 is CASSPTGAQSSYEQYF. DNA for the CDR3: TGTGCCAGCAGCCCAACAGGGGCCCAAAGCTCCTACGAGCAGTACTTC.

This chain joins TRBV6-1 and TRBJ1-5, with D uncertain. Germline CDR1 reads MNHNS; CDR2 reads SASEGT. This CDR3 region has 14 residues. Trimming took 1 base from V and 7 from J, leaving 11 bases between them. The CDR3 sequence: CASSEERNSQPQHF. DNA of the CDR3: TGTGCCAGCAGTGAAGAAAGGAACAGCCAGCCCCAGCATTTT.

The V call is TRBV16, the J call TRBJ1-2; no definite D call. CDR3 length: 17 amino acids. CDR1 and CDR2 from the germline V gene are KGHSY and FQNENV. Trimming took 2 bases from V and 4 from J, leaving 20 bases between them. Here the CDR3 DNA reads TGTGCCAGCAGCCAAATCACTGTTAATGGCAGGACCTATGGCTACACCTTC. It codes for CASSQITVNGRTYGYTF.

This chain links TRBV7-2 with TRBJ2-3, with TRBD2 matching over 10 bases. CDR3 length equals 16 residues. CDR1 is SGHTA and CDR2 is FQGNSA in the germline V gene. Losses at the gene ends were 2 bases for V and 3 bases for J; bases not matched to a gene: 5. CDR3 sequence (DNA): TGTGCCAGCAGCTTACCCCCGGGACTAGCGACAGATACGCAGTATTTT. Its protein is CASSLPPGLATDTQYF.

This sequence joins TRBV28 and TRBJ2-4, with D possibly being TRBD1 (6 bases). V shed 6 bases and J shed 15 bases, with 21 bases lying between them. Germline assignment: CDR1 MDHEN and CDR2 SYDVKM. The CDR3 loop spans 13 amino acids. DNA for the CDR3: TGTGCCAGCAGCCCCTCGGGACCAGGGGTTCGGTACTTC. Translated, it gives CASSPSGPGVRYF.

The chain is built from TRBV3-1 (or the pseudogene TRBV3-2) and TRBJ2-7, with a possible D match to TRBD2 (5 bases). The germline CDR1 and CDR2 sequences are LGHDT and YNNKEL (reference sequence). The CDR3 has 13 amino acids. Trimming took off 8 bases at V and 2 bases at J, with 13 bases between the two ends. CDR3 bases: TGTGCCAGCCTTGGAAGGGAGACCTACGAGCAGTACTTC. Protein: CASLGRETYEQYF.

This clone was observed a handful of times. The CDR3 spells CASSHQTSGVTYEQYF. The CDR3 DNA reads TGTGCCAGCAGCCATCAGACTAGCGGGGTAACCTACGAGCAGTACTTC. This chain links TRBV4-2 with TRBJ2-7; TRBD2 matches at 11 bases. Germline CDR1 LGHNA, CDR2 YNFKEQ. This CDR3 has 16 amino acids. J gave up 2 bases and V 3 bases, and 6 bases lay outside the gene matches.

The CDR3 region has the DNA TGTGCCAGCAGTTACTCGAAACAGGCACTTACCTACGAGCAGTACTTC. Translated: CASSYSKQALTYEQYF. The gene calls are TRBV6-5 and TRBJ2-7; possible D gene TRBD1, 5 bases. V was clipped by 0 bases and J by 2 bases, with 14 bases between them. The V gene's germline CDR1 is MNHEY and CDR2 SVGAGI. The CDR3 totals 16 residues.

V and J are TRBV6-5 and TRBJ1-6; no firm D call. Germline V gives CDR1 MNHEY, CDR2 SVGAGI. Between the trimmed V and J ends, which lost 2 bases and 8 bases, there was a span of 13 bases. This CDR3 spans 15 amino acids. CDR3 protein: CASSYGPPRHSPLHF. CDR3 nucleotides: TGTGCCAGCAGTTACGGACCGCCACGGCATTCACCCCTCCACTTT.

The gene calls are TRBV7-6 and TRBJ2-1, with D possibly being TRBD1 or TRBD2 (5 bases each). The CDR3 is made up of 15 amino acids. Germline CDR1 reads SGHVS; CDR2 reads FNYEAQ. Deletions cut 1 base from V and 7 bases from J, with 14 bases between. Here the CDR3 reads CASSLDPGPGNEQFF. CDR3 nucleotides: TGTGCCAGCAGCTTAGATCCGGGGCCGGGGAATGAGCAGTTCTTC.

The rearrangement links TRBV6-5 to TRBJ2-1; no clear D gene. Trimming removed 0 bases from V and 5 bases from J, with 5 bases in between. The CDR3 has 13 residues. Per germline, CDR1 MNHEY and CDR2 SVGAGI. The CDR3: CASSYSTDNEQFF. CDR3 nucleotide sequence: TGTGCCAGCAGTTACTCTACGGACAATGAGCAGTTCTTC.

The gene calls are TRBV7-2 and TRBJ2-5, with TRBD2 identical over 15 bases. CDR1 and CDR2 (germline): SGHTA, FQGNSA. This CDR3 region has 17 residues. The V segment lost 4 bases and the J segment 5 bases; nucleotides outside the gene matches: 8. CDR3 sequence reads: CASSSGLAGGWGETQYF. As DNA, the CDR3 is TGTGCCAGCAGCTCGGGACTAGCGGGGGGATGGGGTGAGACCCAGTACTTC.

CDR3 residues: CASSSASGGIYNEQFF. The CDR3 nucleotides are TGTGCCAGCAGCTCCGCTAGCGGGGGGATATACAATGAGCAGTTCTTC. The chain couples TRBV11-2 to TRBJ2-1, with 11 bases identical to TRBD2. From germline, CDR1 is SGHAT and CDR2 FQNNGV. The CDR3 has 16 amino acids. V dropped 4 bases and J dropped 4; count of bases not matched to a gene: 6.

The V gene is TRBV2, the J gene TRBJ2-1; 8 positions agree with TRBD2. CDR1 and CDR2 from the germline V gene are SNHLY and FYNNEI. The CDR3 runs 15 residues. J gave up 3 bases and V 6 bases, and 7 bases lay outside the gene matches. The CDR3 DNA follows: TGTGCCAGCAGAGACCAGCGGGGGAGCTACAATGAGCAGTTCTTC. Residues: CASRDQRGSYNEQFF.

V gene TRBV4-2 combines with J gene TRBJ1-6; TRBD1 is a possible D gene (5 bases). Trimming stripped 1 base from V and 10 bases from J, with 11 bases between. Germline lookup yields CDR1 LGHNA and CDR2 YNFKEQ. CDR3 length: 14 amino acids. Written as DNA, the CDR3 is TGTGCCAGCAGCCAAGTTGGCAGGGACTCACCCCTCCACTTT. Translating it yields CASSQVGRDSPLHF.

The chain is built from TRBV7-3 and TRBJ2-3; TRBD1 might be the D (5 bases). Germline values: CDR1 SGHTA, CDR2 FQGTGA. With 4 bases removed from V and 0 bases from J, the gap between germline ends came to 14 bases. This CDR3 contains 16 residues. The CDR3 nucleotides are TGTGCCAGCAGCTCAAACCCAGGGTTTAGCACAGATACGCAGTATTTT. This gives the protein CASSSNPGFSTDTQYF.

The rearrangement uses TRBV29-1 and TRBJ1-2, with 10 bases aligning to TRBD1. Looked up from germline, CDR1 is SQVTM and CDR2 is ANQGSEA. After removal of 6 bases from V and 4 bases from J, the junction contained 5 bases not matched to a gene. This CDR3 is built from 13 residues. CDR3: CSVRQGASYGYTF. The CDR3 DNA is TGCAGCGTAAGACAGGGGGCGTCCTATGGCTACACCTTC. Looking up the rest from reference TRBV29-1 and TRBJ1-2 gives the full variable domain: SAVISQKPSRDICQRGTSLTIQCQVDSQVTMMFWYRQQPGQSLTLIATANQGSEATYESGFVIDKFPISRPNLTFSTLTVSNMSPEDSSIYLCSVRQGASYGYTFGSGTRLTVV.

This chain links TRBV18 with TRBJ1-1; D might be TRBD1 (6 bases). V dropped 2 bases and J dropped 6 bases, with 13 bases sitting between them. Germline-derived CDR1 and CDR2 are KGHSH and LQKENI. The CDR3 sequence is 14 residues long. CDR3 protein: CASSPGTGKAEAFF. Written as DNA, the CDR3 is TGTGCCAGCTCACCAGGAACAGGGAAAGCTGAAGCTTTCTTT.

This clone has a single count. The V and J genes are TRBV3-1 (or the pseudogene TRBV3-2) and TRBJ1-2; possibly TRBD1 for D (5 bases). Trimming removed 5 bases at V and 6 bases at J, with 13 bases between. CDR1 is LGHDT and CDR2 is YNNKEL in the germline V gene (reference sequence). The CDR3 runs to 13 residues. The CDR3 DNA sequence: TGTGCCAGCAGCTTAGGGGATACGGATGGCTACACCTTC. This encodes CASSLGDTDGYTF.